This T cell receptor (beta chain) was recorded in a study of blood T cell repertoires in COVID-19. Across the study: The samples span acute and convalescent COVID-19 from the United States, Italy and Spain. In each case, the material was cDNA or gDNA derived from T cells, B-cell-depleted T cells, or PBMCs.

V was clipped by 7 bases and J by 2 bases; unmatched bases: 3. CDR3 length: 13 residues. CDR1 is LNHDA and CDR2 is SQIVND in the germline V gene (reference sequence). Original methodology: Amplifying reference gene primers gave estimates of nucleated cell counts. Only in-frame clones appear in the TCRdb table, and some are missing; sequencing was by immunoSEQ multiplex PCR. That table furnishes V, J and clone size, whereas the DNA furnished D and trimming. The sample yields 89,000 or so clones, 85% seen once. V and J are TRBV19 and TRBJ2-7; 9 bases map to TRBD2. Sequenced material: peripheral blood. This TCR was recovered from an older man with acute or convalescent COVID-19. CDR3 nucleotide sequence: TGTGCCAGTATGCGGGGGGGGACCTACGAGCAGTACTTC. Translation gives CASMRGGTYEQYF.